This paragraph covers one T cell receptor (beta chain) sequence. The antigen this receptor binds is unknown. Qualities for individual bases were not recorded, and no much larger clone is one base off. The same CDR3 is also encoded by other DNA sequences in this sample. The data originate from a study of cytomegalovirus exposure and HLA in healthy donors (dated by TCRdb to about 2017). For context, the study as a whole: According to an earlier analysis of a few hundred of the donors, about 180 million T cells yielded approximately 120 million unique TCR beta sequences and approximately 280 Gb of sequence data. Roughly 300 gigabases of sequencing data and tens of millions of unique TCR sequences were included in an early release covering over 600 HLA-typed donors. Of the 300 to 450 genotyped donors, approximately 83% fell in the genetic ancestry cluster associated with self-reported Caucasian donors. The study was designed to test whether signatures of past pathogen exposure could be identified by cataloging public T cell receptors. The study used immunosequencing to profile the T cell repertoires of 666 subjects and linked those repertoires to cytomegalovirus serostatus. In addition to the first cohort of approximately 670 subjects, a separate validation cohort of approximately 110 different subjects was used. High-throughput TCR immunosequencing, statistical association of individual TCRs with disease status, and machine learning were combined to predict cytomegalovirus infection status. A later analysis re-analyzed previously published TCR beta repertoires from 666 donors and added high-resolution HLA genotyping to study TCR occurrence patterns. Rather than drawing on any new phenotypic data, the later analysis identified candidate immune exposures from TCR beta sequences and the way those sequences occurred across donors. In an earlier analysis of more than 550 of the donors, high-throughput TCR beta sequencing was used to judge whether each TCR beta V gene segment behaved as functional or pseudogenic. Donor age, sex, ethnicity and CMV serostatus were compiled alongside the repertoire data. A later genetic analysis used genome-wide SNP genotypes for about 60% of the 666 donors, treating that subset as a discovery cohort. All discovery cohort repertoires had been generated using a single sequencing platform. HLA typing included class I and class II loci at four-digit resolution. The number of donors typed differed by locus, with roughly 629-640 for A, B, C, DRB1 and DQB1, 522 for DQA1, 600 to 610 for DPA1, and about 450 for DPB1. Four to six DR-DQ haplotypes were handled as single units for association and clustering, since linkage in the cohort was strong. On average, approximately 250,000 unique TCR beta nucleotide sequences were sequenced per donor among 398 genotyped donors of the cohort, with approximately 18% of those sequences being non-productive.

What the work shows at the level of the full study, not this receptor alone: Because counts were too low, some 17 rarely observed V segments, including chromosome 9 orphons, were excluded from the earlier analysis of 587 of the donors. Some IMGT-functional V segments, including TRBV6-2 and TRBV6-3, could not be distinguished by the 87-base-pair reads and were therefore excluded. Presence/absence analyses assumed roughly uniform sequencing depth across donors, an assumption that may not hold. In a later analysis, around 15,000 TCR beta sequences were associated with specific HLA alleles at a false discovery rate of 0.05. A later genetic analysis associated a missense DCLRE1C variant with V-gene and J-gene trimming of TCR beta chains, and an independent cohort replicated the association. The study gave a list of about 150 TCR beta chains associated with cytomegalovirus. Because some donors lacked HLA typing at each locus, the association tests relied only on the typed subset. A further reported finding was that TCR beta sequences accurately predicted the HLA-A and HLA-B alleles for most subjects in the first cohort. Compared with equally common non-associated chains, HLA-associated TCR beta chains in a later analysis were more clonally expanded and had lower generation probabilities. According to a later analysis, most CMV-associated TCR beta chains appeared to be HLA-restricted, and the HLA associations seemed to be driven largely by CMV exposure. In a later analysis, several top co-occurrence clusters were reported to appear linked to parvovirus B19, influenza, CMV and Epstein-Barr virus. In an earlier analysis of 587 of the donors, most TCR beta V segments were observed in productive rearrangements about 87% or about 30% of the time, broadly matching IMGT annotations. Correlated functional status among segregating V segments might reflect linkage disequilibrium, but an unknown experimental factor could not be ruled out. A cluster of highly shared sequence variants was judged likely to represent a technical artifact of the sequencing pipeline. According to a later genetic analysis, donors in an Asian-associated ancestry cluster had fewer N-insertions in productive TCRs than the approximately 630-donor mean. While some public TCRs were present in many individuals, most TCR sequences turned up only very rarely across donors. This cohort had only TCR beta chains sequenced, and the lack of alpha or paired-chain data limited which features could be detected. Assigning TCR associations to individual alleles was difficult when HLA alleles, especially DR and DQ, strongly co-occurred. In a later analysis, the rate of TCR association differed among HLA loci, with DRB1 alleles having the most associated TCRs and HLA-C alleles having the fewest. The authors suggested that the approach could potentially be extended to other disease states and immunological phenotypes. The classifier was reported to diagnose cytomegalovirus status with high specificity and sensitivity in both the original and validation cohorts. CMV serostatus was the only immune exposure information available for the cohort. Three of the identified cytomegalovirus-associated TCR beta chains were confirmed in vitro to be specific for cytomegalovirus antigens.

The library was generated by the immunoSEQ multiplex PCR assay. The multiplex PCR relied on a mix of 60 forward primers for TCR Vbeta segments and 13 reverse primers for TCR Jbeta segments. Amplification of the CDR3 region of rearranged TCR beta genes was performed with a multiplex PCR assay on genomic DNA. On the Illumina HiSeq System, the amplified TCR beta libraries were sequenced as 87-base-pair reads. Turning to the authors' computational methods: A later analysis counted some 80 million unique TCR beta chains across the 550 to 700 repertoires, and some 11 million of these chains were shared by at least two donors. Raw reads were error-corrected and collapsed into unique sequences with a nearest-neighbor algorithm that merged closely related sequences to remove PCR and sequencing errors. CDR3 sequences were aligned to IMGT reference sequences to assign V, D and J gene segments. For a sequence to be retained, a match of at least six nucleotides to both a V gene segment and a J gene segment was required. A rearrangement counted as productive if the CDR3 had no stop codons and remained in frame with V and J, and every other rearrangement counted as non-productive. Following IMGT convention, CDR3 was defined as the stretch from the second conserved V-encoded cysteine up to the conserved J-encoded phenylalanine. In an earlier analysis of more than 550 of the donors, sequences lacking an unambiguous match to a single V gene segment were excluded. An earlier analysis of 500 to 600 of the donors classified V segments as functional when productive rearrangements were above 56.7% and as segregating when the standard deviation between donors was above 5%. To diagnose cytomegalovirus status from the catalog of TCR beta chain sequences, a statistical classification framework was built. In a later analysis, TCR nucleotide sequences were compared against IMGT/GENE-DB human TR gene sequences so that V and J genes could be assigned. In a later analysis, CDR3 sequences and most-parsimonious VDJ recombination scenarios were assigned using the TCRdist pipeline. In a later analysis, each TCR beta chain was defined by its CDR3 amino acid sequence together with its V-gene family, and reads without a unique V-gene family were excluded. As a way to deal with suspected cross-contamination and a sequencing artifact, a later analysis dropped roughly 600 nucleotide sequences that were highly shared and had low generation probability. In a later analysis, a clonal expansion index for each public chain was calculated from normalized within-repertoire ranks of inferred template counts. In a later analysis, generation probabilities were computed using a VDJ recombination model fitted to out-of-frame rearrangements, and the results were checked against IGoR. In a later analysis, hypergeometric tests were used to score TCR-TCR, TCR-HLA and TCR-CMV co-occurrence, with a repertoire-size bias correction applied to TCR pairs. False discovery rates were estimated in a later analysis by permuting HLA or CMV assignments 20 times. In a later analysis, co-occurring TCRs were grouped using DBSCAN, and TCRdist sequence similarity was added for clustering within HLA-allele-positive subsets. Repertoires with fewer than 30,000 or more than 120,000 public chains, plus five repertoires with anomalous nucleotide sharing, were excluded from co-occurrence clustering. TCRdb re-hosts the immuneACCESS table, in-frame sequences only. Its copies lack some clones; in the studies checked, an unresolved V gene accounts for under half of them, and the cause for the rest is not known. V and J calls and clone size are copied from that table; D and trimming were computed from the DNA. In this sample the table shows some 160,000 clones, over 80% of which occur a single time. The ten largest clonotypes hold over 2% of the sample.

The CDR3 runs 15 residues from the cysteine to the phenylalanine. Only the CDR3 region is kept as DNA, spanning 45 bases read in frame from base 1. Based on the germline V gene, the CDR1 and CDR2 sequences are SGHAT and FQNNGV. Unmatched junction bases come to 4, with V trimmed by 2 bases and J by 5 bases. In total, fewer than 750 healthy bone marrow donors made up the cohort. All cohort members were sampled while nominally healthy, although unrecorded immune exposures were likely present. The donor tested CMV seronegative, placing the donor among the approximately 360 seronegative members of the cohort. A peripheral blood sample was collected from each donor, and TCR beta sequencing was performed on peripheral blood mononuclear cells. The Qiagen DNeasy Blood Extraction Kit was used to extract genomic DNA from the blood cell samples.

The sequence was obtained from a male donor in good health and CMV-seronegative. The chain was built from TRBV11-2 and TRBJ2-2; 8 bases in between match TRBD2. Sequenced material: PBMCs. Here the CDR3 is given as CASSLRGGWTGELFF. The DNA sequence is given as TGTGCCAGCAGCTTACGGGGGGGGTGGACCGGGGAGCTGTTTTTT.